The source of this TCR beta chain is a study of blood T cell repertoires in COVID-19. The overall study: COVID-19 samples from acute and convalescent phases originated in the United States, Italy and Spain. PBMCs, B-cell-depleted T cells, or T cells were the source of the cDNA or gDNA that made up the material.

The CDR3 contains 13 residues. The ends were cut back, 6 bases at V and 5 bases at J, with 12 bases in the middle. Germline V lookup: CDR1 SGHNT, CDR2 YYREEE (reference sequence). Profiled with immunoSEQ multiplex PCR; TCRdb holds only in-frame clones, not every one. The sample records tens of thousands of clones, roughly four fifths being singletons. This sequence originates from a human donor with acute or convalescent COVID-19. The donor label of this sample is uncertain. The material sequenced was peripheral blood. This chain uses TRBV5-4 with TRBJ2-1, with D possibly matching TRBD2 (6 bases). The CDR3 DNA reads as TGTGCCAGCACCCTTAGCGGAGACAATGAGCAGTTCTTC. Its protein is CASTLSGDNEQFF.